What follows is one T cell receptor beta chain and its context. Its antigen is not identified. The data were taken from a study of T cell responses to AZD1222 COVID-19 vaccine. The study, taken as a whole, reports: It was only after the peak T cell response that any repertoires were sampled.

Profiling relied on immunoSEQ multiplex PCR, and the TCRdb table lists in-frame clones only, not all of them. The sample lists approximately 120,000 clones; roughly 92% were seen once. Deletions cut 3 bases from V and 6 bases from J, with 16 bases between. The CDR3 sequence is 14 residues long. CDR1 and CDR2 (germline): SGDLS, YYNGEE. The V and J genes are TRBV9 and TRBJ2-7; D might be TRBD2 (6 bases). The specimen was peripheral blood, collected on day 0 of AZD1222 vaccination. The source of this sequence is an adult in good health. The CDR3 spells CASSATVGGGEQYF. The DNA of the CDR3 is TGTGCCAGCAGCGCCACGGTGGGAGGTGGCGAGCAGTACTTC.